This T cell receptor (beta chain) was documented in a study of blood T cell repertoires in COVID-19. One Seattle source followed patients from active infection through their disease course. Profiling relied on immunoSEQ multiplex PCR, and the TCRdb table lists in-frame clones only, not all of them. The sample includes some 200,000 clones, 75% to 85% seen only once; the top ten take roughly 1.3%. CDR3 length equals 15 residues. V dropped 8 bases and J dropped 2 bases, with 17 bases sitting between them. CDR1 MNHEY and CDR2 SMNVEV come from the germline V gene (reference sequence). This sequence was found in a woman in her twenties or thirties with COVID-19, enrolled during active disease. The material sequenced was peripheral blood. The chain links TRBV27 to TRBJ2-3; weak D call: TRBD2 (6 bases). CDR3: CASGPFGGATDTQYF. DNA of the CDR3: TGTGCCAGCGGACCCTTCGGGGGAGCCACAGATACGCAGTATTTT.